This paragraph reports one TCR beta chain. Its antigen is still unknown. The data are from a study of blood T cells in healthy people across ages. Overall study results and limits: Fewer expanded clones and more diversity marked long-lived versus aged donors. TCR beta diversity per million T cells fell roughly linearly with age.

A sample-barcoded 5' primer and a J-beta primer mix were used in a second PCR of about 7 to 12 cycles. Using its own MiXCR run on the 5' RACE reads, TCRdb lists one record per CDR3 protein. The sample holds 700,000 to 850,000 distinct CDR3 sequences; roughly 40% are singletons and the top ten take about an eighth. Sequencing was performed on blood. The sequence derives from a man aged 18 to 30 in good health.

CDR3 region: CASSPDYSGGGPDTQYF. CDR3 nucleotides: TGCGCCAGCAGCCCGGACTACTCGGGGGGGGGCCCAGATACGCAGTATTTT. The chain joins TRBV5-1 to TRBJ2-3; 8 bases are a match to TRBD2. Germline CDR1 reads SGHRS; CDR2 reads YFSETQ. J was trimmed by 4 bases and V by 4 bases; bases with no gene match: 14. This CDR3 is 17 amino acids long.